Listed below are T cell receptor beta chains from one sample, sequenced in a study of blood T cell repertoires in COVID-19. Using immunoSEQ multiplex PCR, the repertoire was profiled, and TCRdb retains in-frame clones only, with some absent. Of roughly 250,000 clones in the sample, 80% to 90% were seen once. Material: PBMCs or T cells enriched from blood (not recorded which). The receptors originated from a woman aged 40 to 49 who had been exposed to COVID-19. Each CDR3 is given with its conserved first and last residue. D genes are given only for firm matches. The size field is filled for only some rows; it gives once, few, many or a size class.

D: -
length: 16
size: -
V: TRBV4-2
J: TRBJ1-2
DNA: TGTGCCAGCAGCCAAACACTTGGGGGGGCGAACTATGGCTACACCTTC
CDR3: CASSQTLGGANYGYTF

D: -
length: 14
size: -
V: TRBV5-8
J: TRBJ2-5
DNA: TGTGCCAGCAGGCACACAGGGATGGGGGAGACCCAGTACTTC
CDR3: CASRHTGMGETQYF

D: -
length: 15
size: -
V: TRBV7-3
J: TRBJ1-3
DNA: TGTGCCAGCAGCTCCCAGGGAGGGGTGGGAAACACCATATATTTT
CDR3: CASSSQGGVGNTIYF

D: TRBD1
length: 15
size: -
V: TRBV5-1
J: TRBJ2-1
DNA: TGTGCCAGCAGCTCTATGGGACAGGGCAACAATGAGCAGTTCTTC
CDR3: CASSSMGQGNNEQFF

D: -
length: 11
size: -
V: TRBV10-3
J: TRBJ1-3
DNA: TGTGCCTTCAGCCGGGAGAACACCATATATTTT
CDR3: CAFSRENTIYF

D: TRBD1
length: 15
size: -
V: TRBV28
J: TRBJ1-2
DNA: TGTGCCAGCAGTCCCCGGGCAGGGGGTCTATATGGCTACACCTTC
CDR3: CASSPRAGGLYGYTF

D: TRBD1
length: 14
size: -
V: TRBV10-3
J: TRBJ2-3
DNA: TGTGCCATCAGCACAGGGGCTGGCACAGATACGCAGTATTTT
CDR3: CAISTGAGTDTQYF

D: TRBD1
length: 16
size: -
V: TRBV30
J: TRBJ2-3
DNA: TGTGCCTGGAGGGGACAGGGGGCGCGGGGCACAGATACGCAGTATTTT
CDR3: CAWRGQGARGTDTQYF

D: TRBD1
length: 15
size: -
V: TRBV19
J: TRBJ1-3
DNA: TGTGCCAGTAGTCCCCGGACAGGGTCTGGAAACACCATATATTTT
CDR3: CASSPRTGSGNTIYF

D: -
length: 14
size: once
V: TRBV5-1
J: TRBJ2-5
DNA: TGCGCCAGCAGCTTGGAGACTATCAAAGAGACCCAGTACTTC
CDR3: CASSLETIKETQYF

D: -
length: 13
size: -
V: TRBV25-1
J: TRBJ1-1
DNA: TGTGCCAGCAGTGTCCCCTGGAACACTGAAGCTTTCTTT
CDR3: CASSVPWNTEAFF

D: -
length: 16
size: -
V: TRBV4-2
J: TRBJ2-3
DNA: TGTGCCAGCAGCCAAGAATCGGGAGTTTGGGCAGATACGCAGTATTTT
CDR3: CASSQESGVWADTQYF

D: TRBD1
length: 15
size: -
V: TRBV6-5
J: TRBJ1-5
DNA: TGTGCCAGCAGTCCCCAGGGGGCGAGCAATCAGCCCCAGCATTTT
CDR3: CASSPQGASNQPQHF

D: TRBD1
length: 13
size: -
V: TRBV3-1/TRBV3-2
J: TRBJ1-4
DNA: TGTGCCAGCTCGGACAGGGGAGGGGAAAAACTGTTTTTT
CDR3: CASSDRGGEKLFF

D: -
length: 15
size: -
V: TRBV10-1
J: TRBJ1-4
DNA: TGCGCCAGCAGTGAGGAGGACAGTCCCTATGAAAAACTGTTTTTT
CDR3: CASSEEDSPYEKLFF

D: -
length: 12
size: -
V: TRBV7-9
J: TRBJ1-5
DNA: TGTGCCAGCAGCTCCGGGGATCAGCCCCAGCATTTT
CDR3: CASSSGDQPQHF

D: TRBD1
length: 15
size: -
V: TRBV10-3
J: TRBJ1-1
DNA: TGTGCCATCAGTAGACAGGGACAGGGGAACACTGAAGCTTTCTTT
CDR3: CAISRQGQGNTEAFF

D: -
length: 15
size: -
V: TRBV7-9
J: TRBJ2-4
DNA: TGTGCCAGCAGCTTTAACAGGGACCAAAAACTTGTTCAGTACTTC
CDR3: CASSFNRDQKLVQYF

D: TRBD1
length: 13
size: -
V: TRBV6-2/TRBV6-3
J: TRBJ1-2
DNA: TGTGCCAGCAGTGACGGGACAGATCTTGGCTACACCTTC
CDR3: CASSDGTDLGYTF

D: -
length: 14
size: -
V: TRBV14
J: TRBJ1-1
DNA: TGTGCCAGCAGCCGCGGGGGGGGCCACACTGAAGCTTTCTTT
CDR3: CASSRGGGHTEAFF

D: -
length: 13
size: once
V: TRBV29-1
J: TRBJ1-2
DNA: TGCAGCGTTGAACCGCAAGGGGACTATGGCTACACCTTC
CDR3: CSVEPQGDYGYTF

D: TRBD1
length: 17
size: -
V: TRBV4-1
J: TRBJ1-5
DNA: TGCGCCAGCAGCCAGAATGGACAGGGGGCGAGCAATCAGCCCCAGCATTTT
CDR3: CASSQNGQGASNQPQHF

D: -
length: 14
size: -
V: TRBV2
J: TRBJ2-7
DNA: TGTGCCACCAACCCGGACAGCCTCTCCTACGAGCAGTACTTC
CDR3: CATNPDSLSYEQYF

D: -
length: 14
size: -
V: TRBV12-5
J: TRBJ1-2
DNA: TGTGCTAGTGGTGTCCGGACAGCGTACTATGGCTACACCTTC
CDR3: CASGVRTAYYGYTF

D: TRBD2
length: 14
size: -
V: TRBV28
J: TRBJ2-1
DNA: TGTGCCAGCAGTCCGGGGGGGAGACTCAATGAGCAGTTCTTC
CDR3: CASSPGGRLNEQFF

D: TRBD1
length: 14
size: once
V: TRBV20-1
J: TRBJ2-7
DNA: TGCAGTGCTAGTAGGGGGACAGGGATCGACGAGCAGTACTTC
CDR3: CSASRGTGIDEQYF

D: TRBD1
length: 14
size: -
V: TRBV5-4
J: TRBJ1-2
DNA: TGTGCCAGCAGCCCGGGGGGACAGGGAAGAAGCTACACCTTC
CDR3: CASSPGGQGRSYTF

D: TRBD1
length: 14
size: -
V: TRBV28
J: TRBJ1-5
DNA: TGTGCCAGCAAGCGGGACAGGGGTAATCAGCCCCAGCATTTT
CDR3: CASKRDRGNQPQHF

D: -
length: 16
size: -
V: TRBV7-2
J: TRBJ1-1
DNA: TGTGCCAGCAGCCCCCTTGGAGCAGCCATGAACACTGAAGCTTTCTTT
CDR3: CASSPLGAAMNTEAFF

D: TRBD2
length: 15
size: -
V: TRBV7-2
J: TRBJ2-3
DNA: TGTGCCAGCAGCCCCTTGGGGGGGGGCACAGATACGCAGTATTTT
CDR3: CASSPLGGGTDTQYF

D: TRBD1
length: 13
size: -
V: TRBV6-5
J: TRBJ1-1
DNA: TGTGCCAGCAGCTATACAGGGGAGACTGAAGCTTTCTTT
CDR3: CASSYTGETEAFF

D: TRBD1
length: 15
size: few
V: TRBV11-2
J: TRBJ1-1
DNA: TGTGCCAGCAGCTCCAGCGACAGGGTGAACACTGAAGCTTTCTTT
CDR3: CASSSSDRVNTEAFF

D: TRBD1
length: 12
size: -
V: TRBV27
J: TRBJ1-2
DNA: TGTGCCAGCAGTTCAGGGGGATTTGGCTACACCTTC
CDR3: CASSSGGFGYTF

D: TRBD1
length: 14
size: -
V: TRBV29-1
J: TRBJ1-1
DNA: TGCAGCGTATACAGGGGCATTATGAACACTGAAGCTTTCTTT
CDR3: CSVYRGIMNTEAFF

D: -
length: 14
size: -
V: TRBV28
J: TRBJ2-2
DNA: TGTGCCAGCAGAGTCAGCGGAAACACCGGGGAGCTGTTTTTT
CDR3: CASRVSGNTGELFF

D: -
length: 14
size: -
V: TRBV30
J: TRBJ1-1
DNA: TGTGCCTCTGGCCGTACAGGCGCCGACACTGAAGCTTTCTTT
CDR3: CASGRTGADTEAFF

D: TRBD2
length: 15
size: -
V: TRBV29-1
J: TRBJ2-3
DNA: TGCAGCGTTGGCCGGACTAGCGGGGGCCCTTATACGCAGTATTTT
CDR3: CSVGRTSGGPYTQYF

D: -
length: 14
size: -
V: TRBV7-3
J: TRBJ2-2
DNA: TGTGCCAGCAGCTTAAGGACAGCCGCCGGGGAGCTGTTTTTT
CDR3: CASSLRTAAGELFF

D: -
length: 16
size: once
V: TRBV3-1/TRBV3-2
J: TRBJ2-1
DNA: TGTGCCAGCAGCCAAGATGCAGGTAGAACCTACAATGAGCAGTTCTTC
CDR3: CASSQDAGRTYNEQFF

D: TRBD1
length: 18
size: -
V: TRBV4-1
J: TRBJ1-2
DNA: TGCGCCAGCAGCCAAGGACCACGTGGGACAGCGGCTAACTATGGCTACACCTTC
CDR3: CASSQGPRGTAANYGYTF

D: -
length: 12
size: -
V: TRBV11-2
J: TRBJ2-5
DNA: TGTGCCAGCAGCCAGTACCAAGAGACCCAGTACTTC
CDR3: CASSQYQETQYF

D: TRBD2
length: 17
size: -
V: TRBV29-1
J: TRBJ2-5
DNA: TGCAGCGTTGAACCCCGCGGGGGGGGGCCAGACCAAGAGACCCAGTACTTC
CDR3: CSVEPRGGGPDQETQYF

D: -
length: 14
size: -
V: TRBV6-2/TRBV6-3
J: TRBJ2-1
DNA: TGTGCCAGCAGTGACGGGAGCATATACAATGAGCAGTTCTTC
CDR3: CASSDGSIYNEQFF

D: TRBD1
length: 11
size: once
V: TRBV20-1
J: TRBJ1-1
DNA: TGCAAGACGGGACAGGGGCAAATCGCTTTCTTT
CDR3: CKTGQGQIAFF

D: -
length: 13
size: -
V: TRBV28
J: TRBJ1-1
DNA: TGTGCCAGCCTTCTCCCGGAGGGCACTGAAGCTTTCTTT
CDR3: CASLLPEGTEAFF

D: -
length: 15
size: -
V: TRBV7-7
J: TRBJ2-3
DNA: TGTGCTAGCAGCTTAGGTTCTTCTAGCACAGATACGCAGTATTTT
CDR3: CASSLGSSSTDTQYF

D: -
length: 15
size: -
V: TRBV25-1
J: TRBJ1-1
DNA: TGTGCCAGCAGTGAATCTGGCAGGCCGAACACTGAAGCTTTCTTT
CDR3: CASSESGRPNTEAFF

D: -
length: 15
size: many
V: TRBV14
J: TRBJ1-2
DNA: TGTGCCAGCAGCCAGAGTAACAGGAGGGGCTATGGCTACACCTTC
CDR3: CASSQSNRRGYGYTF